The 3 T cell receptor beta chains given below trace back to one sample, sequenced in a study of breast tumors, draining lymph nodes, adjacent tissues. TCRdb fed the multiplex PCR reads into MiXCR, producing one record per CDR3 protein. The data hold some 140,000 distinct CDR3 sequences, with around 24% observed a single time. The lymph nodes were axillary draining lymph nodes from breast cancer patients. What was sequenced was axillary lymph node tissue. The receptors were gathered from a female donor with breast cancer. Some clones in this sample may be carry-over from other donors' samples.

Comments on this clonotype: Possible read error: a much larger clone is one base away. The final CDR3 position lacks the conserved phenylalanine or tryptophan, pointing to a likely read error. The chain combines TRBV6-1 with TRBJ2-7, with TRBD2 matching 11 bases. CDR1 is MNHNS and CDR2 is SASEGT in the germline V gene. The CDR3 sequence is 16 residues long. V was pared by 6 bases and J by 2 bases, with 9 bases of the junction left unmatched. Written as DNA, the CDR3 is TGTGCCAGCAGCCGGACTGAGACTAGCGGGACCTACGAGCAGTACATC. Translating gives CASSRTETSGTYEQYI.

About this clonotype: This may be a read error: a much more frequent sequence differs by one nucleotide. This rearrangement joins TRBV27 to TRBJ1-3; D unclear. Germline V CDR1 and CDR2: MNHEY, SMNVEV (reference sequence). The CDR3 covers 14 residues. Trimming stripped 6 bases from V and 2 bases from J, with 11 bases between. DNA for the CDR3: TGTGCCAGCAGATTAGGGAGGGCTGGAAACACCATATATTTT. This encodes CASRLGRAGNTIYF.

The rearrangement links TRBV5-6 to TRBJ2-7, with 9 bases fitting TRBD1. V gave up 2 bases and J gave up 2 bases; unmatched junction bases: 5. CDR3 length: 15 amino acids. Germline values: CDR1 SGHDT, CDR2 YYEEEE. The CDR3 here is CASSFRDRDPYEQYF. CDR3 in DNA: TGTGCCAGCAGCTTCCGGGACAGGGATCCCTACGAGCAGTACTTC. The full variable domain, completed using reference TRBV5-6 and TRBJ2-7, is DAGVTQSPTHLIKTRGQQVTLRCSPKSGHDTVSWYQQALGQGPQFIFQYYEEEERQRGNFPDRFSGHQFPNYSSELNVNALLLGDSALYLCASSFRDRDPYEQYFGPGTRLTVT.